Presented here are 19 T cell receptor beta chains from one specimen sequenced in a study of spatial heterogeneity in lung cancer. TCRdb passed the 5' RACE reads through MiXCR, listing each CDR3 protein once. The sample carries some 6,900 distinct CDR3 sequences, approximately 12% recorded once. Noted time point: sample taken at primary tumor resection. These receptors' antigens are unknown. Study-wide results and limits: Counts that tracked tumor mutation counts were those of expanded intratumoral alpha and beta TCRs.

The source was lung tumor tissue, collected at surgery. The receptors here all came from a male donor with early-stage non-small cell lung cancer.

This clonotype was seen many times. The library was built for alpha chains, so this beta chain is an off-target read and its size means little. The chain joins TRBV11-3 to TRBJ2-1, with 10 bases fitting TRBD2. This CDR3 comprises 16 residues. CDR1 is SGHNT, CDR2 YENEEA, per germline. V trimming: 4 bases; J trimming: 4 bases; junction bases outside the gene matches: 7. CDR3: CASSSRASGSYNEQFF. For the CDR3, the DNA is TGTGCCAGCAGCTCCCGGGCTAGCGGGAGTTACAATGAGCAGTTCTTC.

The table lists this clonotype with many counts. As an off-target read in a library built for alpha chains, this beta chain has a frequency of little significance. The chain combines TRBV20-1 with TRBJ2-5; D is ambiguous. With 3 bases removed from V and 5 bases from J, the gap between germline ends came to 10 bases. Per germline, CDR1 DFQATT and CDR2 SNEGSKA (reference sequence). This CDR3 contains 12 residues. The CDR3 DNA sequence: TGCAGTGCTAGTGAAGACCTGGAGACCCAGTACTTC. This gives the protein CSASEDLETQYF.

This clonotype appeared a few times. This beta chain was picked up by a library intended for alpha chains and is off target, so its count carries little meaning. J is TRBJ2-7 and V is TRBV10-2; D is ambiguous. Per the germline V gene, CDR1 is WSHSY and CDR2 is SAAADI. The V end lost 3 bases, the J end lost 3 bases, and 0 bases lay between the germline ends. CDR3 length equals 10 residues. The CDR3 DNA reads TGCGCCAGCAGTGACTACGAGCAGTACTTC. Its translation is CASSDYEQYF.

The table lists this clonotype with many counts. Within a library made for alpha chains, this beta chain is off target, and its count is uninformative. V is TRBV30 and J is TRBJ2-2; weak D call: TRBD2 (5 bases). Deletions cut 0 bases from V and 5 bases from J, with 13 bases between. The CDR3 covers 15 residues. From germline, CDR1 is GTSNPN and CDR2 SVGIG (reference sequence). CDR3 region: CAWSVASTGTGELFF. Written as DNA, the CDR3 is TGTGCCTGGAGTGTTGCTTCCACGGGGACCGGGGAGCTGTTTTTT. The variable domain in full, completed from reference TRBV30 and TRBJ2-2, reads SQTIHQWPATLVQPVGSPLSLECTVEGTSNPNLYWYRQAAGRGLQLLFYSVGIGQISSEVPQNLSASRPQDRQFILSSKKLLLSDSGFYLCAWSVASTGTGELFFGEGSRLTVL.

In this sample, this clonotype turned up many times. This beta chain came through as a stray read in a library set up for alpha chains, and its size says little. V gene TRBV7-8 combines with J gene TRBJ2-5, with TRBD2 identical over 9 bases. CDR3 length equals 17 residues. J lost 5 bases, V lost 1 base, and 11 bases had no gene match. CDR1 is SGHVS and CDR2 is FQNEAQ in the germline V gene. The CDR3 here is CASSLVGGSGRHETQYF. In nucleotides, the CDR3 is TGTGCCAGCAGCTTAGTCGGAGGTAGCGGGAGACACGAGACCCAGTACTTC.

This clonotype was seen many times. This beta chain is off target for a library built for alpha chains, so its abundance means little. The CDR3 here is CASSLDRTYGYTF. CDR3 in DNA: TGTGCCAGCAGTTTGGACAGGACCTATGGCTACACCTTC. The chain recombines TRBV7-2 with TRBJ1-2, with 7 bases identical to TRBD1. Germline CDR1 SGHTA, CDR2 FQGNSA. The CDR3 runs to 13 residues. The junction had 5 bases not matched to a gene; V was cut back by 6 bases and J by 4 bases.

This clonotype was seen ten or more times. The library was prepared for alpha chains; this beta chain is a stray read, so its frequency means little. This chain connects TRBV3-1 to TRBJ2-3, with D tentatively TRBD1 (5 bases). CDR3 length equals 19 residues. The germline V gene encodes CDR1 LGHDT and CDR2 YNNKEL (reference sequence). Deletions cut 0 bases from V and 2 bases from J, with 21 bases between. CDR3 protein: CASSQEEVRVGAPTDTQYF. For the CDR3, the DNA is TGTGCCAGCAGCCAAGAAGAAGTACGGGTTGGGGCCCCCACAGATACGCAGTATTTT.

This clonotype was observed at least ten times. This beta chain is a stray read from a library made for alpha chains; its abundance is not meaningful. The chain recombines TRBV2 with TRBJ2-7; no definite D call. CDR3 length: 12 amino acids. Germline lookup yields CDR1 SNHLY and CDR2 FYNNEI. The V and J ends lost 6 bases and 5 bases respectively, with 11 bases between them. This chain's CDR3 is CASREYFDEQYF. CDR3 DNA: TGTGCCAGCAGGGAATACTTCGACGAGCAGTACTTC.

By proportion, this clonotype is medium-sized (0.01 to 0.1%). As an off-target read in a library built for alpha chains, this beta chain has a frequency of little significance. The chain is built from TRBV30 and TRBJ1-5; no firm D call. CDR1 is GTSNPN, CDR2 SVGIG, per germline (reference sequence). The CDR3 covers 16 residues. V was cut by 1 base and J by 3 bases, with 16 bases left in between. The CDR3 region is CAWSGRTGPLNQPQHF. The CDR3 DNA sequence: TGTGCCTGGAGTGGTAGAACCGGGCCCCTCAATCAGCCCCAGCATTTT.

In its sample, this clonotype was seen a few times. A library made for alpha chains picked up this beta chain off target, so its size means little. The chain employs TRBV20-1 and TRBJ1-6; D is ambiguous. The V and J ends lost 6 bases and 1 base respectively, with 10 bases between them. The CDR3 totals 14 residues. Germline V gene lookup returns CDR1 DFQATT and CDR2 SNEGSKA (reference sequence). The CDR3, as DNA: TGCAGTGCCCACGTGCGATCCTATAATTCACCCCTCCACTTT. Its protein is CSAHVRSYNSPLHF.

The sample holds many counts of this clonotype. Since the library was made to target alpha chains, this beta chain is a stray read and its abundance is not meaningful. V and J are TRBV6-5 and TRBJ2-1, with TRBD2 identical over 10 bases. V shed 7 bases and J 7 bases; nucleotides not matched to a gene: 16. CDR1 and CDR2 from the germline V gene are MNHEY and SVGAGI. This CDR3 has 17 amino acids. This CDR3 is CASTPWGSSGRMNEQFF. CDR3 sequence (DNA): TGTGCCAGCACCCCCTGGGGGTCTAGCGGGAGAATGAATGAGCAGTTCTTC.

This clonotype has ten or more counts. The DNA is omitted, as the CDR3 cannot be located on it reliably, and the CDR3 follows TCRdb's listing. Since it is a stray read in a library aimed at alpha chains, this beta chain has a size that is not meaningful. The chain recombines TRBV12-2 with TRBJ2-7; whether TRBD2, the table's D call, matches the DNA was not checked. TRBV12-2 is shown as a pseudogene. The CDR3 length equals 15 residues, ends included. The CDR3 sequence: CASHVVAGGISEQYF.

A remark on this clonotype: Compared with germline, one end of the junction differs, possibly owing to a read error. This beta chain lies outside the target of a library built for alpha chains; its clone size means little. This rearrangement joins TRBV4-1 to TRBJ2-4, with D possibly TRBD1 on 6 matching bases. Germline V gives CDR1 MGHRA, CDR2 YSYEKL. There are 15 residues in the CDR3. The CDR3 region has the DNA TGCGCCAGCAGCCAAGATAGGACAGCCCAAAACATTCAGTACTTC. The encoded protein is CASSQDRTAQNIQYF.

About this clonotype: Little can be read into the size of this beta chain, an off-target read in a library designed for alpha chains. V usage is TRBV24-1 and J usage is TRBJ2-5; 11 bases align to TRBD2. Germline CDR1 reads KGHDR; CDR2 reads SFDVKD. The J segment lost 6 bases and the V segment lost 9 bases, leaving 11 bases of the junction unmatched. This CDR3 has 15 residues. The DNA for the CDR3 is TGTGCCACCCGTTTTGGTAGCGGGAGGGCCCAGACCCAGTACTTC. This gives the protein CATRFGSGRAQTQYF.

This clonotype was seen more than once but under ten times. This beta chain turned up in a library designed for alpha chains; as an off-target read, its abundance says little. The chain links TRBV7-6 to TRBJ2-7; 9 bases align to TRBD2. The V and J ends lost 1 base and 5 bases, in that order; junction bases with no gene match: 6. This CDR3 region has 15 residues. Germline CDR1 SGHVS, CDR2 FNYEAQ. The CDR3, as DNA: TGTGCCAGCAGCTTAGAGGCGGGAGGGCCGCACGAGCAGTACTTC. The encoded protein is CASSLEAGGPHEQYF. Together with reference TRBV7-6 and TRBJ2-7, the CDR3 gives the full variable domain: GAGVSQSPRYKVTKRGQDVALRCDPISGHVSLYWYRQALGQGPEFLTYFNYEAQQDKSGLPNDRFSAERPEGSISTLTIQRTEQRDSAMYRCASSLEAGGPHEQYFGPGTRLTVT.

This clonotype occurred many times. The size of this beta chain means little, since it is a stray read in a library made for alpha chains. The rearrangement joins TRBV20-1 to TRBJ2-2; D is uncertain. The CDR3 totals 12 residues. Between the trimmed V and J ends, which lost 6 bases and 3 bases, there was a span of 8 bases. Germline lookup yields CDR1 DFQATT and CDR2 SNEGSKA (reference sequence). The CDR3 loop is CSAFTDTGELFF. In DNA, the CDR3 is TGCAGTGCCTTTACGGACACCGGGGAGCTGTTTTTT.

With respect to this clonotype: This beta chain represents an off-target read in a library built for alpha chains; its size is of limited meaning. V and J are TRBV28 and TRBJ2-7; 8 bases match TRBD2. The trim removed 6 bases at V and 3 bases at J, leaving 10 bases unmatched. The CDR3 spans 15 residues. Germline assignment: CDR1 MDHEN and CDR2 SYDVKM. The CDR3 protein is CASSPAGTSLYEQYF. The CDR3 DNA is TGTGCCAGCAGCCCCGCCGGGACTAGTCTCTACGAGCAGTACTTC.

This clonotype appeared many times. Found in a library prepared for alpha chains, this beta chain is an off-target read, and its abundance has little meaning. The rearrangement uses TRBV11-2 and TRBJ1-6; no clear D gene. Looked up from germline, CDR1 is SGHAT and CDR2 is FQNNGV. Trimming took 5 bases from V and 11 from J, leaving 16 bases between them. The CDR3 runs 14 residues. CDR3 sequence (DNA): TGTGCCAGCAGCCGCGTGACATACGATACACCCCTCCACTTT. Encoded protein: CASSRVTYDTPLHF.

This clonotype was found a few times. Being off target in a library aimed at alpha chains, this beta chain has a size of little meaning. The chain recombines TRBV7-8 with TRBJ2-4; D not resolved. The V gene lost 5 bases and the J gene lost 0 bases, with 11 bases spanning the gap. Germline assignment: CDR1 SGHVS and CDR2 FQNEAQ. There are 15 residues in the CDR3. CDR3 coding DNA: TGTGCCAGCAGCCCAGACGAATTAGCCAAAAACATTCAGTACTTC. Translated, it gives CASSPDELAKNIQYF.